One sample yielded the 26 T cell receptor beta chains listed below, sequenced in a study of blood T cell repertoires in COVID-19. TCRdb keeps only in-frame clones here, not all; method: immunoSEQ multiplex PCR. The sample carries about 260,000 clones, around 83% recorded once. What was sequenced was peripheral blood. All receptors derive from a woman in her 40s who had recovered from COVID-19.

The gene calls are TRBV29-1 and TRBJ2-5; no firm D call. The V gene lost 0 bases and the J gene lost 4 bases, with 6 bases spanning the gap. This CDR3 is built from 12 residues. CDR1 and CDR2 (germline): SQVTM, ANQGSEA. The CDR3 nucleotides read TGCAGCGTTGAAGAAATCGTAGAGACCCAGTACTTC. Encoded protein: CSVEEIVETQYF. Together with reference TRBV29-1 and TRBJ2-5, the CDR3 gives the full variable domain: SAVISQKPSRDICQRGTSLTIQCQVDSQVTMMFWYRQQPGQSLTLIATANQGSEATYESGFVIDKFPISRPNLTFSTLTVSNMSPEDSSIYLCSVEEIVETQYFGPGTRLLVL.

The chain joins TRBV18 to TRBJ1-2; tentatively, D is TRBD1 (5 bases). The CDR3 extends over 13 amino acids. V was trimmed by 4 bases and J by 3 bases, leaving 9 bases between them. Per the germline V gene, CDR1 is KGHSH and CDR2 is LQKENI. In DNA form, the CDR3 reads TGTGCCAGCTCACTCGACAGAGACTATGGCTACACCTTC. Protein: CASSLDRDYGYTF.

This chain connects TRBV28 to TRBJ1-2, with TRBD1 identical over 10 bases. There are 14 residues in the CDR3. Germline V lookup: CDR1 MDHEN, CDR2 SYDVKM. The V segment lost 3 bases and the J segment 8 bases; nucleotides outside the gene matches: 6. CDR3 nucleotides: TGTGCCAGCAGTTTCCCGGGGACAGGGGAGGGCTACACCTTC. Its translation: CASSFPGTGEGYTF.

The J gene is TRBJ2-1, the V gene TRBV9, with a weak D call TRBD2 (7 bases). The V gene lost 3 bases and the J gene lost 6 bases, with 25 bases spanning the gap. The CDR3 totals 18 residues. CDR1 SGDLS and CDR2 YYNGEE come from the germline V gene. The CDR3 sequence is CASSAYPLSGGGFNEQFF. CDR3 sequence (DNA): TGTGCCAGCAGCGCCTACCCTCTTTCTGGCGGGGGCTTCAATGAGCAGTTCTTC.

This sequence joins TRBV7-2 and TRBJ1-1; D possibly corresponds to TRBD1 (5 bases). The CDR3 totals 13 residues. The V gene's germline CDR1 is SGHTA and CDR2 FQGNSA. Trimming shortened V by 5 bases and J by 1 base, and 8 bases separated the two germline ends. The CDR3 sequence is CASSTQENTEAFF. In DNA form, the CDR3 reads TGTGCCAGCAGCACACAGGAGAACACTGAAGCTTTCTTT.

The gene calls are TRBV6-4 and TRBJ1-1, with D unresolved. This CDR3 contains 13 residues. V dropped 5 bases and J dropped 0 bases, with 7 bases sitting between them. The germline V gene has CDR1 MRHNA and CDR2 SNTAGT. Written as DNA, the CDR3 is TGTGCCAGCAGTAGCGAGGTGAACACTGAAGCTTTCTTT. It encodes CASSSEVNTEAFF.

This clone was observed a few times. V and J are TRBV10-2 and TRBJ2-7, with D possibly TRBD2 on 6 matching bases. The CDR3 sequence is 12 residues long. The V gene lost 7 bases and the J gene lost 6 bases, with 13 bases spanning the gap. CDR1 WSHSY and CDR2 SAAADI come from the germline V gene. CDR3 nucleotide sequence: TGCGCCAGCACCCCAGGAGGGCGCGAGCAGTACTTC. Its protein product is CASTPGGREQYF.

V and J are TRBV28 and TRBJ1-3; 7 positions agree with TRBD1. CDR3 length: 16 residues. Germline V gene lookup returns CDR1 MDHEN and CDR2 SYDVKM. V shed 0 bases, J shed 0 bases, and the junction held 2 bases outside the gene matches. CDR3 sequence (DNA): TGTGCCAGCAGTTTATGGTCAGGGGGCTCTGGAAACACCATATATTTT. Translating gives CASSLWSGGSGNTIYF.

The V call is TRBV12-3 or TRBV12-4, the J call TRBJ2-3, with D perhaps matching TRBD2 (5 bases). Trimming stripped 3 bases from V and 2 bases from J, with 6 bases between. CDR3 length: 13 amino acids. For the CDR3, the DNA is TGTGCCAGCAGTTTGGACTTCACAGATACGCAGTATTTT. This gives the protein CASSLDFTDTQYF.

The genes are TRBV28 and TRBJ1-1, with 7 bases identical to TRBD1. CDR3 length: 14 amino acids. V gave up 8 bases and J gave up 2 bases; unmatched junction bases: 8. CDR1 and CDR2 from the germline V gene are MDHEN and SYDVKM. CDR3 amino acids: CASGPDRLNTEAFF. The DNA for the CDR3 is TGTGCCAGCGGCCCGGACAGGCTTAACACTGAAGCTTTCTTT.

The chain links TRBV6-5 to TRBJ1-4, with D hard to call. The V gene's germline CDR1 is MNHEY and CDR2 SVGAGI. V dropped 6 bases and J dropped 7 bases, with 15 bases sitting between them. The CDR3 runs to 14 residues. CDR3 protein: CASSPQSISEKLFF. The CDR3 DNA sequence: TGTGCCAGCAGCCCACAGTCCATAAGTGAAAAACTGTTTTTT.

The rearrangement uses TRBV7-9 and TRBJ1-3; D perhaps matches TRBD1 (5 bases). Germline assignment: CDR1 SEHNR and CDR2 FQNEAQ (reference sequence). The CDR3 is made up of 13 amino acids. V was cut by 7 bases and J by 1 base, with 8 bases left in between. In DNA form, the CDR3 reads TGTGCCAGCACTCAGGGTTCTGGAAACACCATATATTTT. This encodes CASTQGSGNTIYF.

The V call is TRBV30, the J call TRBJ1-5; 7 nucleotides match TRBD1. J lost 4 bases, V lost 6 bases, and 6 bases had no gene match. The CDR3 has 13 amino acids. The germline CDR1 and CDR2 sequences are GTSNPN and SVGIG (reference sequence). CDR3 sequence (DNA): TGTGCCTGCCACAGGGGCGAGAATCAGCCCCAGCATTTT. It translates to CACHRGENQPQHF.

The CDR3 region has the DNA TGCGCCAGCAGCCCTGGAGGGACGGAGACCCAGTACTTC. Translation: CASSPGGTETQYF. J is TRBJ2-5 and V is TRBV5-1; D might be TRBD2 (6 bases). The CDR3 loop spans 13 amino acids. Per germline, CDR1 SGHRS and CDR2 YFSETQ. V was shortened by 4 bases and J by 5 bases, with 12 bases between the two germline ends.

The V call is TRBV6-5, the J call TRBJ1-6; tentative D call: TRBD1 (5 bases). Germline V gene data show CDR1 as MNHEY and CDR2 as SVGAGI. The V end was cut by 8 bases, the J end by 11 bases, with 16 bases between. The CDR3 has 13 amino acids. In DNA form, the CDR3 reads TGTGCCAGCTTGCGGACGGGGGACGCACCCCTCCACTTT. It yields the protein CASLRTGDAPLHF.

This sequence joins TRBV28 and TRBJ1-1; 8 bases are a match to TRBD1. There are 15 residues in the CDR3. CDR1 is MDHEN and CDR2 is SYDVKM in the germline V gene. Losses at the gene ends were 6 bases for V and 1 base for J; bases not matched to a gene: 7. The CDR3 reads CASRQGQGRNTEAFF. The CDR3 bases are TGTGCCAGCAGACAAGGACAGGGCCGGAACACTGAAGCTTTCTTT.

Comment on this clone: A much larger clone differs by one base, so this may be a read error. The chain employs TRBV27 and TRBJ2-2; perhaps TRBD2 as D (6 bases). The CDR3 consists of 12 residues. V lost 6 bases and J 7 bases, leaving 9 bases between the germline ends. Germline lookup yields CDR1 MNHEY and CDR2 SMNVEV (reference sequence). CDR3 sequence: CASRRGGGELFF. DNA of the CDR3: TGTGCCAGCAGGCGGGGTGGCGGGGAGCTGTTTTTT.

This chain uses TRBV5-1 with TRBJ2-3; D may be TRBD1 (5 bases). V was trimmed by 2 bases and J by 2 bases, leaving 9 bases between them. Per germline, CDR1 SGHRS and CDR2 YFSETQ. The CDR3 length is 14 residues. The DNA of the CDR3 is TGCGCCAGCAGCTTTGGACAAGACACAGATACGCAGTATTTT. The encoded protein is CASSFGQDTDTQYF.

This clone has only one observation. The rearrangement uses TRBV30 and TRBJ2-2; 7 nucleotides match TRBD2. The CDR3 consists of 13 residues. The ends lost 4 bases at V and 1 base at J; junction bases unmatched: 0. Germline V gene sequence: CDR1 GTSNPN, CDR2 SVGIG (reference sequence). Here the CDR3 DNA reads TGTGCCTGGACTAGCGGGAACACCGGGGAGCTGTTTTTT. The encoded protein is CAWTSGNTGELFF.

The chain carries TRBV7-2 and TRBJ2-1; 7 nucleotides line up with TRBD2. This CDR3 is built from 16 residues. J gave up 4 bases and V 5 bases, and 11 bases lay outside the gene matches. Germline-derived CDR1 and CDR2 are SGHTA and FQGNSA. CDR3 in amino acids: CASSPIPRGGYNEQFF. In DNA, the CDR3 is TGTGCCAGCAGCCCGATCCCCCGCGGGGGATACAATGAGCAGTTCTTC.

The chain recombines TRBV4-2 with TRBJ1-1; 9 nucleotides line up with TRBD1. The CDR3 runs to 16 residues. V was pared by 0 bases and J by 7 bases, with 9 bases of the junction left unmatched. Germline CDR1 and CDR2: LGHNA and YNFKEQ. The CDR3 protein is CASSQESTGGLDEAFF. CDR3 in DNA: TGTGCCAGCAGCCAAGAAAGCACAGGGGGCTTAGATGAAGCTTTCTTT.

The V call is TRBV28, the J call TRBJ1-2, with D maybe TRBD1 (6 bases). This CDR3 has 13 amino acids. The germline gives CDR1 MDHEN, CDR2 SYDVKM. The germline V and J ends were trimmed by 5 bases and 8 bases, with 15 bases remaining between them. The CDR3 region has the DNA TGTGCCAGCAGTGCCCCAGGACAGCCCGGCTACACCTTC. Its translation: CASSAPGQPGYTF.

The rearrangement links TRBV4-1 to TRBJ2-7, with D perhaps matching TRBD2 (6 bases). Germline-derived CDR1 and CDR2 are MGHRA and YSYEKL. The V end lost 0 bases, the J end lost 0 bases, and 12 bases lay between the germline ends. The CDR3 has 16 residues. CDR3 sequence (DNA): TGCGCCAGCAGCCAAGAACCCGGGAGAGGCTCCTACGAGCAGTACTTC. Its translation: CASSQEPGRGSYEQYF.

The chain joins TRBV19 to TRBJ2-3, with a tentative D call TRBD1 (5 bases). The CDR3 is made up of 16 amino acids. The germline CDR1 and CDR2 sequences are LNHDA and SQIVND (reference sequence). V was pared by 0 bases and J by 0 bases, with 10 bases between. The DNA for the CDR3 is TGTGCCAGTAGTATAGATCAGGGTTTTAGCACAGATACGCAGTATTTT. Its protein product is CASSIDQGFSTDTQYF.

The J gene is TRBJ1-1, the V gene TRBV2; D not certain. The germline CDR1 and CDR2 sequences are SNHLY and FYNNEI. CDR3 length equals 15 residues. With 6 bases removed from V and 1 base from J, the gap between germline ends came to 15 bases. CDR3 sequence (DNA): TGTGCCAGCAGCGCCTACCTGACGGGGAACACTGAAGCTTTCTTT. Protein product: CASSAYLTGNTEAFF.

The gene calls are TRBV5-6 and TRBJ2-7; maybe TRBD2 (6 bases). Germline V lookup: CDR1 SGHDT, CDR2 YYEEEE. The CDR3 is 13 amino acids. Trimming pared 1 base from V and 4 bases from J, leaving 9 bases between. Here the CDR3 reads CASSLMEGYEQYF. CDR3 sequence (DNA): TGTGCCAGCAGCTTGATGGAGGGGTACGAGCAGTACTTC.